The subject of this entry is one TCR beta chain. The sample is drawn from a study of T cell changes during pregnancy in multiple sclerosis. The junction had 0 bases not matched to a gene; V was cut back by 1 base and J by 3 bases. The CDR3 runs 15 residues. Germline assignment: CDR1 MNHEY and CDR2 SMNVEV (reference sequence). Profiling relied on immunoSEQ multiplex PCR, and the TCRdb table lists in-frame clones only, not all of them. Counted here are about 100,000 clones, roughly 90% occurring once; the ten biggest clones make up 1.5% to 2.5%. The sequencing here drew on peripheral blood, taken after pregnancy. The rearrangement links TRBV27 to TRBJ2-2, with TRBD1 matching 9 bases. The receptor was derived from a female donor with multiple sclerosis, enrolled in a pregnancy study. The DNA of the CDR3 is TGTGCCAGCAGTTTATGGACAGGGGACACCGGGGAGCTGTTTTTT. Its protein is CASSLWTGDTGELFF.